The rows below give T cell receptor beta chains drawn from one sample of a study of breast tumors, draining lymph nodes, adjacent tissues. TCRdb processed the multiplex PCR reads anew with MiXCR; each CDR3 protein has one entry. Counted here are around 230,000 distinct CDR3 sequences, roughly 32% occurring once; the ten biggest clones make up around 1.5%. The material sequenced was axillary lymph node tissue. All receptors derive from a female donor with breast cancer. Some clones in this sample may be carry-over from other donors' samples. Each CDR3 is given with its conserved first and last residue. The order of the fields is D gene, J gene, clone size, V gene, CDR3 DNA, CDR3 protein. D genes are given only for firm matches. Size values are once, few and many counts, or a class for expanded clones, and some rows have none.

.	TRBJ2-5	many	TRBV19	TGTGCCAGTAGAAGAGGGGCGGAGACCCAGTACTTC	CASRRGAETQYF
.	TRBJ2-3	many	TRBV20-1	TGCAGTGCTAGAAGGCCCAGCGGGACAGATACGCAGTATTTT	CSARRPSGTDTQYF
.	TRBJ2-5	many	TRBV20-1	TGCAGTGCTGGAGAGGGGTCCGGGACCTTAGAAGAGACCCAGTACTTC	CSAGEGSGTLEETQYF
.	TRBJ1-4	many	TRBV4-1	TGCGCCAGCAGCCTCAGACCGGCGGGGGGTCGGGAAAAACTGTTTTTT	CASSLRPAGGREKLFF
TRBD1	TRBJ1-2	.	TRBV19	TGTGCCAGTGAAAAGGACAGGGGAATGACGGGCTATACCTTC	CASEKDRGMTGYTF
.	TRBJ1-2	.	TRBV2	TGTGCCAGCAGTGAAGGGGCGGGAGGCTATGGCTACACCTTC	CASSEGAGGYGYTF
TRBD1	TRBJ1-5	.	TRBV2	TGTGCTACCACTACCGGACAGGGAGACGGTCAGCCCCAGCATTTT	CATTTGQGDGQPQHF
.	TRBJ1-6	.	TRBV5-1	TGCGCCAGCAGCCTTGGAACGGACGCTGTACCCCCCCACTTT	CASSLGTDAVPPHF
TRBD1	TRBJ1-5	many	TRBV5-6	TGTGCCAGCAGCTCACGCTCGACAGGGACAAATCAGCCCCAGCATTTT	CASSSRSTGTNQPQHF
.	TRBJ1-1	.	TRBV11-2	TGTGCCAGTAGGGTTAAGATGAACACTGAAGCTTTCTTT	CASRVKMNTEAFF
.	TRBJ1-4	few	TRBV4-1	TGCGCCAGCAGCGACCTTGCAACTAGTGAAAAACTGTTTTTT	CASSDLATSEKLFF
.	TRBJ2-7	many	TRBV3-1	TGTGCCAGCAGCCGGGGGACCGTCTCCTACGAGCAGTACTTC	CASSRGTVSYEQYF
.	TRBJ2-7	many	TRBV6-5	TGTGCCAGCAGTCACGGAGCAGGGGTTGGCGAGCAGTACTTC	CASSHGAGVGEQYF
TRBD1	TRBJ1-5	.	TRBV12-3/TRBV12-4	TGTGCCAGCAGTCCGAGCCGGACAGGGGCCCCAAATCAGCCCCAGCATTTT	CASSPSRTGAPNQPQHF
.	TRBJ2-7	many	TRBV6-5	TGTGCCAGCAGAAGGACAGATTACTACGAGCAGTACTTC	CASRRTDYYEQYF
TRBD1	TRBJ1-3	many	TRBV6-5	TGTGCCAGCAGTTTCCGGACAGGGGCAGCCGGAAACACCATATATTTT	CASSFRTGAAGNTIYF
TRBD2	TRBJ2-7	many	TRBV11-2	TGTGCCAGCAGCTTATCGACTAGCAGTACCTACGAGCAGTACTTC	CASSLSTSSTYEQYF
TRBD1	TRBJ2-3	many	TRBV7-6	TGTGCCAGCAGCTTAGGCGGGACAGGGGGTTTAGGCGCAGATACGCAGTATTTT	CASSLGGTGGLGADTQYF
.	TRBJ2-2	many	TRBV11-2	TGTGCCAGCAGCTTAGGGGGGTATGGGTCCGGGGAGCTGTTTTTT	CASSLGGYGSGELFF
.	TRBJ2-1	many	TRBV3-2	TGTGCCAGCAGCCAAGCACTAGCGGGTTCCTCCTACAATGAGCAGTTCTTC	CASSQALAGSSYNEQFF
TRBD2	TRBJ2-7	.	TRBV29-1	TGCAGCGTTCCTCTAGCGGGCTCCTACGAGCAGTACTTC	CSVPLAGSYEQYF
.	TRBJ2-7	many	TRBV3-1	TGTGCCAGCAGCCAAGAGGGCGGTAAGTACTTC	CASSQEGGKYF
TRBD2	TRBJ2-2	many	TRBV14	TGTGCCAGCAGCCCCCGGGGACTAGTAGGCACCGGGGAGCTGTTTTTT	CASSPRGLVGTGELFF
TRBD2	TRBJ2-5	.	TRBV11-3	TGTGCCAGCAGCTCTCGTAGCGGGAGAGGGGGACCCACCGGGGAGACCCAGTACTTC	CASSSRSGRGGPTGETQYF
.	TRBJ1-1	.	TRBV7-8	TGTGCCAGCACTCCGGAGGGGATCTATACTGAAGCTTTCTTT	CASTPEGIYTEAFF
TRBD2	TRBJ2-1	many	TRBV5-1	TGCGCCAGCAGCGTGTTGAGCGGGAGAGGGTACAATGAGCAGTTCTTC	CASSVLSGRGYNEQFF
TRBD2	TRBJ2-2	.	TRBV20-1	TGCAGTGCCAGCAGCTTAATGGGACTAGCGGGGGCGAACACCGGGGAGCTGTTTTTT	CSASSLMGLAGANTGELFF
.	TRBJ2-1	many	TRBV12-3/TRBV12-4	TGTGCCAGCAGTTCGACCACTAGGGGCGGTGAGCAGTTCTTC	CASSSTTRGGEQFF
.	TRBJ2-6	.	TRBV7-7	TGTGCTAGCAGCTCCAAAGACCGGACTTTC	CASSSKDRTF
TRBD2	TRBJ2-7	.	TRBV11-2	TGTGCCAGCAGCTTCTTTAGCGGGGTCTACGAGCAGTACTTC	CASSFFSGVYEQYF
.	TRBJ2-7	many	TRBV5-1	TGCGCCAGCAGTTCCGCCCGGTCGCCCTTCTACGAGCAGTACTTC	CASSSARSPFYEQYF
TRBD2	TRBJ2-1	many	TRBV7-6	TGTGCCAGCAGCCCCAGCGGGAGTAGTGAGCAGTTCTTC	CASSPSGSSEQFF
.	TRBJ1-3	many	TRBV24-1	TGTGCCACCAGTGTCCCGGGACTTGCACCAAACACCATATATTTT	CATSVPGLAPNTIYF
.	TRBJ2-3	many	TRBV19	TGTGCCAGTAGTGCGATGTCCAGCACAGATACGCAGTATTTT	CASSAMSSTDTQYF
TRBD2	TRBJ2-7	many	TRBV7-9	TGTGCCAGCAGCTTAGGGGATAGCGGGAGGGCCGGCGAGCAGTACTTC	CASSLGDSGRAGEQYF
TRBD2	TRBJ2-7	many	TRBV7-2	TGTGCCAGCAGCTTAGGAACTAGCGGGATCGAGCAGTACTTC	CASSLGTSGIEQYF
.	TRBJ2-7	once	TRBV28	TGTGCCGGCAGTTTATTAGGCTACGAGCAGTACTTC	CAGSLLGYEQYF
.	TRBJ1-2	many	TRBV5-1	TGCGCCAGCAGCCTGGTTCGGGAAGCTAACTATGGCTACACCTTC	CASSLVREANYGYTF
TRBD1	TRBJ1-5	.	TRBV4-2	TGTGCCAGCAGCCAAGTTGCTAGCGGGACAGGGGGCAATCAGCCCCAGCATTTT	CASSQVASGTGGNQPQHF
.	TRBJ2-5	.	TRBV12-3/TRBV12-4	TGTGCCAGCAGTGACGGACGGGTCGGTCAGCCCCAGTACTTC	CASSDGRVGQPQYF
.	TRBJ2-3	.	TRBV20-1	TGCAGTGCTAGAGATCCTACGGGACCCCCTCGGGATACGCAGTATTTT	CSARDPTGPPRDTQYF
.	TRBJ1-6	once	TRBV6-5	TGTGCCAGCAGTACAACGACCAGGGGCAGGGATTCACCCCTCCACTTT	CASSTTTRGRDSPLHF
TRBD1	TRBJ1-1	few	TRBV6-5	TGTGCCAGCAGTCGCCCAGGGGGCGGGTATACTGAAGCTTTCTTT	CASSRPGGGYTEAFF
TRBD1	TRBJ1-3	.	TRBV7-8	TGTGCCAGCACTCAATGGACAGGGGGCGCAGGAAACACCATATATTTT	CASTQWTGGAGNTIYF
.	TRBJ2-3	.	TRBV10-3	TGTGCCGGCAGTGCGAGGGGAAACACAGATACGCAGTATTTT	CAGSARGNTDTQYF
.	TRBJ2-5	many	TRBV29-1	TGCAGCGAGGTAACAGGGACAGAGACCCAGTACTTC	CSEVTGTETQYF
TRBD2	TRBJ2-7	.	TRBV7-2	TGTGCCAGCAGCTTCTATGGGACTAACTCCTACGAGCAGTACTTC	CASSFYGTNSYEQYF
.	TRBJ2-7	many	TRBV5-6	TGTGCCAGCAGCGCGGAGGCAGGCCCATACGAGCAGTACTTC	CASSAEAGPYEQYF
.	TRBJ1-1	once	TRBV20-1	TGCAGTGCTAGAGATAACGTGGGAGGGACTGAAGCTTTCTTT	CSARDNVGGTEAFF
TRBD2	TRBJ2-2	many	TRBV9	TGTGCCAGCAGTCACTTGACTAGCGGCATGACCGGGGAGCTGTTTTTT	CASSHLTSGMTGELFF
.	TRBJ2-7	few	TRBV13	TGTGCCAGCAGCCCTCTACCGGGGCCCTCCTACGAGCAGTACTTC	CASSPLPGPSYEQYF
.	TRBJ2-3	.	TRBV29-1	TGCAGCGTTGATGACGGCACAGATACGCAGTATTTT	CSVDDGTDTQYF
TRBD1	TRBJ2-1	many	TRBV4-3	TGCGCCAGCAGCCAAGACGGGACAGGGGAGAATGAGCAGTTCTTC	CASSQDGTGENEQFF
.	TRBJ1-3	many	TRBV6-1	TGTGCCAGCTGGTACTCTGGAAACACCATATATTTT	CASWYSGNTIYF
TRBD2	TRBJ2-3	few	TRBV6-2/TRBV6-3	TGTGCCAGCACCACAGCGGGAGGGTTCACAGATACGCAGTATTTT	CASTTAGGFTDTQYF
.	TRBJ2-7	.	TRBV19	TGTGCCAGTAGTATTCAGGGGACAAAGGGCGGGGCCTACGAGCAGTACTTC	CASSIQGTKGGAYEQYF